The 20 T cell receptor beta chains below come from one sample, sequenced in a study of blood T cells in healthy people across ages. A J-beta primer mix and a sample-barcoded 5' primer were used in a second PCR of about 7 to 12 cycles. TCRdb reanalysed the 5' RACE reads using MiXCR and keeps one entry per CDR3 protein. There are 1.5 million to 2 million distinct CDR3 sequences in the sample; around half occur only once, and approximately 2% lies in the top ten. What was sequenced was blood. All receptors come from a woman in her thirties or forties in good health.

The rearrangement uses TRBV27 and TRBJ1-5; tentative D call: TRBD1 (5 bases). The CDR3 totals 12 residues. Germline V CDR1 and CDR2: MNHEY, SMNVEV (reference sequence). V shed 7 bases and J shed 10 bases, with 14 bases lying between them. CDR3 coding DNA: TGTGCCAGCACCGCCCCCGGGGGACCCCAGCATTTT. Its translation: CASTAPGGPQHF.

The chain carries TRBV9 and TRBJ1-1; no clear D. The CDR3 is 13 amino acids. Trimming left V 2 bases short and J 4 bases short, with 9 bases between. Per germline, CDR1 SGDLS and CDR2 YYNGEE. The CDR3 reads CASSVQAATEAFF. CDR3 DNA sequence: TGTGCCAGCAGCGTTCAGGCGGCCACTGAAGCTTTCTTT.

This clonotype occurred a few times. This chain uses TRBV10-3 with TRBJ2-5, with D perhaps matching TRBD1 (5 bases). Between the trimmed V and J ends, which lost 2 bases and 5 bases, there was a span of 12 bases. From germline, CDR1 is ENHRY and CDR2 SYGVKD. The CDR3 runs 14 residues. The CDR3 protein is CAISEDSRRETQYF. The CDR3 DNA reads TGTGCCATCAGTGAGGACAGCCGTCGTGAGACCCAGTACTTC.

CDR3: CSASRGLPAKNIQYF. The CDR3 nucleotides are TGCAGTGCTAGCAGGGGGCTCCCAGCCAAAAACATTCAGTACTTC. This sequence joins TRBV20-1 and TRBJ2-4, with 8 bases identical to TRBD1. The CDR3 is 15 amino acids. With V trimmed by 3 bases and J by 0 bases, 4 bases remained unmatched. Germline CDR1 is DFQATT and CDR2 is SNEGSKA (reference sequence).

The CDR3 bases are TGCAGTGCCGACGGACAGGATCGTCGGGATACGCAGTATTTT. Translating it yields CSADGQDRRDTQYF. The rearrangement uses TRBV20-1 and TRBJ2-3; 7 nucleotides match TRBD1. The germline gives CDR1 DFQATT, CDR2 SNEGSKA (reference sequence). V trimming: 6 bases; J trimming: 6 bases; junction bases outside the gene matches: 12. This CDR3 is 14 amino acids long.

The sample holds a few counts of this clonotype. V usage is TRBV11-3 and J usage is TRBJ2-3; 7 positions match TRBD2. V lost 5 bases, J lost 0 bases, and 8 bases stayed unmatched. Germline values: CDR1 SGHNT, CDR2 YENEEA. The CDR3 has 16 residues. CDR3 protein: CASSPTGRGSTDTQYF. CDR3 nucleotides: TGTGCCAGCAGCCCAACGGGGCGGGGGAGCACAGATACGCAGTATTTT.

This clonotype was counted between two and nine times. This rearrangement joins TRBV7-3 to TRBJ2-3, with 9 bases that match TRBD1. V dropped 5 bases and J dropped 4; count of bases not matched to a gene: 4. Germline V gene data show CDR1 as SGHTA and CDR2 as FQGTGA. CDR3 size: 14 residues. CDR3 sequence (DNA): TGTGCCAGCAGCCAGACAGGGGGAGCAGATACGCAGTATTTT. Translating gives CASSQTGGADTQYF. The full variable domain, its missing parts supplied by reference TRBV7-3 and TRBJ2-3, is GAGVSQTPSNKVTEKGKYVELRCDPISGHTALYWYRQSLGQGPEFLIYFQGTGAADDSGLPNDRFFAVRPEGSVSTLKIQRTERGDSAVYLCASSQTGGADTQYFGPGTRLTVL.

The chain has TRBV6-2 or TRBV6-3 and TRBJ2-1; 12 positions agree with TRBD2. Germline V gene lookup returns CDR1 MNHEY and CDR2 SVGEGT. Germline trimming cut 6 bases from V and 7 bases from J; bases unmatched to any gene: 1. The CDR3 consists of 13 residues. The chain's CDR3 is CASRGTSGNEQFF. CDR3 nucleotide sequence: TGTGCCAGCAGGGGGACTAGCGGGAATGAGCAGTTCTTC.

The chain recombines TRBV28 with TRBJ2-1; no firm D call. This CDR3 has 15 residues. V lost 5 bases and J lost 3, with 14 bases in between. The germline gives CDR1 MDHEN, CDR2 SYDVKM. The CDR3 DNA reads as TGTGCCAGCAGTAGAAGGGCCAGCTTCTACAATGAGCAGTTCTTC. It translates to CASSRRASFYNEQFF.

CDR3 sequence (DNA): TGTGCCAGCAGCTCTACCGGGACAGGGGGCAGCGCAGATACGCAGTATTTT. Its translation: CASSSTGTGGSADTQYF. This chain connects TRBV5-6 to TRBJ2-3; TRBD1 matches 12 bases. Germline trimming cut 3 bases from V and 4 bases from J; bases unmatched to any gene: 9. CDR3 length: 17 residues. Looked up from germline, CDR1 is SGHDT and CDR2 is YYEEEE.

This clonotype showed up just a few times. This sequence joins TRBV6-2 or TRBV6-3 and TRBJ2-7; D might be TRBD1 (5 bases). Germline V CDR1 and CDR2: MNHEY, SVGEGT. The CDR3 runs 12 residues. Trimming stripped 8 bases from V and 6 bases from J, with 14 bases between. The CDR3, as DNA: TGTGCCAGCGGCCGGACATCAGGCGAGCAGTACTTC. Translated, it gives CASGRTSGEQYF.

This sequence joins TRBV21-1 and TRBJ1-4; the table gives TRBD1 as D, unverified against the DNA. TRBV21-1 is shown as a pseudogene. CDR3 size: 15 residues. The CDR3 DNA reads TGTGCCAGCAGCGCACAGGGGCCCCGGGGGGAAAAACTGTTTTTT. As protein: CASSAQGPRGEKLFF.

The J gene is TRBJ2-1, the V gene TRBV24-1; D is perhaps TRBD1 (7 bases). CDR3 size: 15 residues. Germline CDR1 reads KGHDR; CDR2 reads SFDVKD. V was cut by 0 bases and J by 8 bases, with 13 bases left in between. The CDR3: CATSDLRRGRYEQFF. The CDR3 DNA reads as TGTGCCACCAGTGATTTGAGGAGGGGGCGATATGAGCAGTTCTTC.

The chain has TRBV7-2 and TRBJ2-3; 13 nucleotides align to TRBD2. V shed 4 bases, J shed 6 bases, and the junction held 10 bases outside the gene matches. CDR1 SGHTA and CDR2 FQGNSA come from the germline V gene. CDR3 length: 17 amino acids. CDR3 coding DNA: TGTGCCAGCAGCTCACCTCGAGGACTAGCGGGGGTGGATACGCAGTATTTT. This encodes CASSSPRGLAGVDTQYF.

This clonotype was seen many times. The V and J genes are TRBV29-1 and TRBJ2-7; 8 bases agree with TRBD1. This CDR3 contains 14 residues. Germline values: CDR1 SQVTM, CDR2 ANQGSEA. V trimming: 5 bases; J trimming: 5 bases; junction bases outside the gene matches: 11. The CDR3 nucleotides read TGCAGCGTTCCGGGACAGGTTGTCGGGAACGAGCAGTACTTC. This translates into CSVPGQVVGNEQYF.

The rearrangement joins TRBV29-1 to TRBJ1-2; TRBD1 aligns across 10 bases. The CDR3 has 14 amino acids. Losses at the gene ends were 5 bases for V and 4 bases for J; bases not matched to a gene: 7. Germline V gives CDR1 SQVTM, CDR2 ANQGSEA. The CDR3 sequence: CSVPRQGASYGYTF. The CDR3, as DNA: TGCAGCGTTCCAAGACAGGGGGCGAGCTATGGCTACACCTTC.

The gene calls are TRBV19 and TRBJ2-1; 7 positions agree with TRBD1. Germline V gives CDR1 LNHDA, CDR2 SQIVND (reference sequence). Trimming removed 4 bases from V and 4 bases from J; junction bases left unmatched: 10. CDR3 length equals 16 residues. The CDR3 nucleotides are TGTGCCAGTAGTACCGGAGACAGGGTCGGTTACAATGAGCAGTTCTTC. Translation: CASSTGDRVGYNEQFF.

This clonotype was seen more than once but under ten times. The chain joins TRBV6-5 to TRBJ1-2; D unclear. Germline V gene lookup returns CDR1 MNHEY and CDR2 SVGAGI. The CDR3 totals 13 residues. With 0 bases removed from V and 7 bases from J, the gap between germline ends came to 9 bases. This chain's CDR3 is CASSYSGMVGYTF. The CDR3 DNA is TGTGCCAGCAGTTACTCGGGCATGGTTGGCTACACCTTC.

This chain uses TRBV28 with TRBJ2-1, with TRBD2 matching over 9 bases. Germline-derived CDR1 and CDR2 are MDHEN and SYDVKM. Unmatched junction bases numbered 8, after V lost 7 bases and J lost 7 bases. CDR3 size: 14 residues. The CDR3, as DNA: TGTGCCAGCAACAAGGCACTAGCGGGTAATGAGCAGTTCTTC. This codes for CASNKALAGNEQFF.

The rearrangement joins TRBV2 to TRBJ1-1, with unresolved D. The CDR3 covers 13 residues. Germline values: CDR1 SNHLY, CDR2 FYNNEI. The CDR3 protein is CAAGAPPGPEAFF. The DNA of the CDR3 is TGTGCAGCGGGCGCCCCCCCCGGCCCTGAAGCTTTCTTT.